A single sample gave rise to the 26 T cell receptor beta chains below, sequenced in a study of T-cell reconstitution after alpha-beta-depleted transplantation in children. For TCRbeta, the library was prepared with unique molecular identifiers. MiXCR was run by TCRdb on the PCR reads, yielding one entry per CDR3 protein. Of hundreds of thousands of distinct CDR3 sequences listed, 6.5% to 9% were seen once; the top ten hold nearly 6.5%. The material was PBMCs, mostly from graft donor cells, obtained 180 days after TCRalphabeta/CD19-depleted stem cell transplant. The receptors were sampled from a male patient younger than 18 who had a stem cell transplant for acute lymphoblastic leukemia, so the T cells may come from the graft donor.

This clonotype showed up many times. The CDR3 here is CASSNRDAGEAFF. The CDR3 bases are TGTGCCAGCAGCAACCGGGACGCAGGCGAAGCTTTCTTT. The V gene is TRBV7-9, the J gene TRBJ1-1; D is perhaps TRBD1 (5 bases). Germline values: CDR1 SEHNR, CDR2 FQNEAQ (reference sequence). Between the trimmed V and J ends, which lost 5 bases and 8 bases, there was a span of 15 bases. CDR3 length: 13 amino acids.

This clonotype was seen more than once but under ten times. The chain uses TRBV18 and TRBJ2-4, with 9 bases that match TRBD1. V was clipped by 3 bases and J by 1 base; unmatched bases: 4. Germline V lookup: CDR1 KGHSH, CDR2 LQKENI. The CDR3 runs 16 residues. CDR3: CASSPGTGKAKNIQYF. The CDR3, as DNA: TGTGCCAGCTCACCCGGGACAGGGAAGGCCAAAAACATTCAGTACTTC. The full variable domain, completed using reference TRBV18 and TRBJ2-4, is NAGVMQNPRHLVRRRGQEARLRCSPMKGHSHVYWYRQLPEEGLKFMVYLQKENIIDESGMPKERFSAEFPKEGPSILRIQQVVRGDSAAYFCASSPGTGKAKNIQYFGAGTRLSVL.

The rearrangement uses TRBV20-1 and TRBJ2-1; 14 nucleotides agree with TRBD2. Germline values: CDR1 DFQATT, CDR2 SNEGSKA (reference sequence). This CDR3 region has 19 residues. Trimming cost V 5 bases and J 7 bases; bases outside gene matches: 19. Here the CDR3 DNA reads TGCAGTGCTCGGTTGACTAGCGGGAGGGCCAAAGGGTCTTCTAATGAGCAGTTCTTC. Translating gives CSARLTSGRAKGSSNEQFF.

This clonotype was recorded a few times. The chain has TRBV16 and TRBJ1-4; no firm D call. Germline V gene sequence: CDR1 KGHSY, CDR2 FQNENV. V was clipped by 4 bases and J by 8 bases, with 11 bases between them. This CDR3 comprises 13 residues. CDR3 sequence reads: CASSPTRREKLFF. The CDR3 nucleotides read TGTGCCAGCAGCCCCACGAGGAGGGAAAAACTGTTTTTT.

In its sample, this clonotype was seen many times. CDR3 DNA sequence: TGTGCCAGCAGCTTAGATGGCGTCGATACGCAGTATTTT. Translation: CASSLDGVDTQYF. The chain combines TRBV7-6 with TRBJ2-3; D is uncertain. The CDR3 sequence is 13 residues long. The germline V gene has CDR1 SGHVS and CDR2 FNYEAQ. The V and J ends lost 1 base and 6 bases respectively, with 8 bases between them.

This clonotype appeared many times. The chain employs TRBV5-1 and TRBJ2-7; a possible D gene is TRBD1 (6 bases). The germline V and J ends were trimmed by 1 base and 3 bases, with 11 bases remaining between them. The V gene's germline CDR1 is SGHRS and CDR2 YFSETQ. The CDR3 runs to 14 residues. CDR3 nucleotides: TGCGCCAGCAGCTTGAGGGTAGGGGGCTACGAGCAGTACTTC. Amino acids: CASSLRVGGYEQYF.

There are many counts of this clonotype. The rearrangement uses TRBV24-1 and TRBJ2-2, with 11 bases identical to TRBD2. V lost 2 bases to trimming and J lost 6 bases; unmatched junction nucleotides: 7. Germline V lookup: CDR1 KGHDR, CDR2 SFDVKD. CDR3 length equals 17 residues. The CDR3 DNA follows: TGTGCCACCAGTGATTCTCGTCTAGCGGGAGGTCCCGGGGAGCTGTTTTTT. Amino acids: CATSDSRLAGGPGELFF.

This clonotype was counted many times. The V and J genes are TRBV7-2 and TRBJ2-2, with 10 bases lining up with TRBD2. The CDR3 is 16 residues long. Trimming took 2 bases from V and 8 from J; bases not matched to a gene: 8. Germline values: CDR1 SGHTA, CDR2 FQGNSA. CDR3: CASSLRLAGSAGELFF. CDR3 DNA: TGTGCCAGCAGCTTACGACTAGCGGGTAGCGCGGGGGAGCTGTTTTTT.

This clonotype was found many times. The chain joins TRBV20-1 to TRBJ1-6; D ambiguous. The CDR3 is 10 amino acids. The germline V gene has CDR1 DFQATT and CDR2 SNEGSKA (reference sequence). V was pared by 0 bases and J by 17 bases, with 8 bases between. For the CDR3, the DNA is TGCAGTGCTAGAGATTTAGTCGTCCACTTT. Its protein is CSARDLVVHF.

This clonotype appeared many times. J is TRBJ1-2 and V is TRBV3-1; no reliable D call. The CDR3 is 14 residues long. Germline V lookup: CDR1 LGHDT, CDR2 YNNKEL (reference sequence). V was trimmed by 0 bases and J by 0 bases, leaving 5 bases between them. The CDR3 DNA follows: TGTGCCAGCAGCCAAGAAAGCACTAACTATGGCTACACCTTC. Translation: CASSQESTNYGYTF.

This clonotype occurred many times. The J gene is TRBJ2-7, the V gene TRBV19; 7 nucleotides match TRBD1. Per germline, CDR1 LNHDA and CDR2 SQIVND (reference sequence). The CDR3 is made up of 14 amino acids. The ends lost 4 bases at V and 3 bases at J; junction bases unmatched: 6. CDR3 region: CASSKGQSYYEQYF. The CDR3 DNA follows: TGTGCCAGTAGTAAGGGACAGAGTTACTACGAGCAGTACTTC.

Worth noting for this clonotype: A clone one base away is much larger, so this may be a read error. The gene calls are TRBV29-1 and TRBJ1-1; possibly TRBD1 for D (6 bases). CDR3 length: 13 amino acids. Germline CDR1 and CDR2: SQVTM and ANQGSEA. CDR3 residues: CSVLQGLLTEASF. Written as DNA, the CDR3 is TGCAGCGTTCTACAGGGACTTCTCACTGAAGCTTCCTTT. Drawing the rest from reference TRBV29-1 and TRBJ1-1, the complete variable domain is SAVISQKPSRDICQRGTSLTIQCQVDSQVTMMFWYRQQPGQSLTLIATANQGSEATYESGFVIDKFPISRPNLTFSTLTVSNMSPEDSSIYLCSVLQGLLTEASFGQGTRLTVV.

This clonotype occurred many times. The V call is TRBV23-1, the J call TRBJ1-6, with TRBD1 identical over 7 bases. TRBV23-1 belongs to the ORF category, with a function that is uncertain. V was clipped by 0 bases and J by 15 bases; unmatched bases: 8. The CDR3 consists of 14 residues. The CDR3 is CASSQSADRLVLHF. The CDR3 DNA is TGCGCCAGCAGTCAATCCGCGGACAGGCTCGTCCTCCACTTT.

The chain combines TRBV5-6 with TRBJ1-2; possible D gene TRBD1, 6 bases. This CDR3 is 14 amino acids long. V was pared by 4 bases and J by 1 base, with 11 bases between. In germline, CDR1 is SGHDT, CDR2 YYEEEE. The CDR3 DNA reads TGTGCCAGCAGCCCGGGACACCGTAACTATGGCTACACCTTC. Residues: CASSPGHRNYGYTF.

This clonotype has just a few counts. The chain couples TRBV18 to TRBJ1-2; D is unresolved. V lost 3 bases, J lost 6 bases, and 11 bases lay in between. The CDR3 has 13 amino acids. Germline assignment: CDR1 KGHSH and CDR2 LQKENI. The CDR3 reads CASSPGTWDGYTF. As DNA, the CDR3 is TGTGCCAGCTCACCCGGCACCTGGGATGGCTACACCTTC.

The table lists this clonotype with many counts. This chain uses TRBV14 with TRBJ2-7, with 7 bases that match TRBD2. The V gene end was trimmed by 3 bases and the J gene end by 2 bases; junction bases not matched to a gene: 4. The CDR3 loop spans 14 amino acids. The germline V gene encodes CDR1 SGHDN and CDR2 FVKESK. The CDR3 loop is CASSHGLGAYEQYF. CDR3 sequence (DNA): TGTGCCAGCAGCCATGGACTAGGGGCCTACGAGCAGTACTTC.

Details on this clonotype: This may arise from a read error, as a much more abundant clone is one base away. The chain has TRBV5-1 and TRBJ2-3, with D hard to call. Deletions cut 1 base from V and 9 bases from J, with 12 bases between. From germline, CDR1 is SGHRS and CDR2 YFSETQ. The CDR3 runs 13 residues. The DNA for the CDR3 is TGCGCCAGCAGCTTGAGGCTACCCGACACGCAGTATTTT. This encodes CASSLRLPDTQYF.

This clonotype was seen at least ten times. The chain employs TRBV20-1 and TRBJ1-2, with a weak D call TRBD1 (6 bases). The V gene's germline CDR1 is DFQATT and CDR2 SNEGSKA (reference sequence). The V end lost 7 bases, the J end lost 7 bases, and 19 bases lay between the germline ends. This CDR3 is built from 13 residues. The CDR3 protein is CSGGAGRGFGYTF. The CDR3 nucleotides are TGCAGTGGGGGGGCAGGGCGTGGGTTTGGCTACACCTTC.

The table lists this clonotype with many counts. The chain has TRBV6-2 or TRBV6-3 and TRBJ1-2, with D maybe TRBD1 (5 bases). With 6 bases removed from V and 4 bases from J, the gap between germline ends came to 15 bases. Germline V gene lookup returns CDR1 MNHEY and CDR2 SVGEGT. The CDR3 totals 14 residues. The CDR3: CASSGTQSTYGYTF. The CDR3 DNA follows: TGTGCCAGCAGCGGGACCCAGTCCACCTATGGCTACACCTTC.

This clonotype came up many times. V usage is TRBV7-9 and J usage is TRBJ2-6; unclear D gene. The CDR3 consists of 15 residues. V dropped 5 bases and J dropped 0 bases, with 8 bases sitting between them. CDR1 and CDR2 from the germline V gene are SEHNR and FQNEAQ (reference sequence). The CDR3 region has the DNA TGTGCCAGCAGCCCATCTTTCTCTGGGGCCAACGTCCTGACTTTC. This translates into CASSPSFSGANVLTF.

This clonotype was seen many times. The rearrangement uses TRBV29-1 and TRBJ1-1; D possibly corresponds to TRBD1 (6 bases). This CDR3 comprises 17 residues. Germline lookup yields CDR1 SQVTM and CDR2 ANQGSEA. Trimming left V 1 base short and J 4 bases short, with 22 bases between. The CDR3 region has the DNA TGCAGCGTTGAAGCCCGTAGACGTCGAGGGGGAGGCACTGAAGCTTTCTTT. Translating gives CSVEARRRRGGGTEAFF.

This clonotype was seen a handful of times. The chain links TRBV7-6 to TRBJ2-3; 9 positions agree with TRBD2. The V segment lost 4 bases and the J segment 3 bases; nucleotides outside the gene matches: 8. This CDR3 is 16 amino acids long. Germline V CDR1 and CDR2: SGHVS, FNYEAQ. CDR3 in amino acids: CASSSVAGEKTDTQYF. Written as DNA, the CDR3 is TGTGCCAGCAGCTCGGTAGCGGGAGAAAAGACAGATACGCAGTATTTT.

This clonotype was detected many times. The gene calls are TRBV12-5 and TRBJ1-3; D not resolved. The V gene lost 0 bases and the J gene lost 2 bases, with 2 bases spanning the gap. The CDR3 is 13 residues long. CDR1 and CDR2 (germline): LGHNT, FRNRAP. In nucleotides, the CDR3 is TGTGCTAGTGGTTTGGTACCTGGAAACACCATATATTTT. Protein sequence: CASGLVPGNTIYF.

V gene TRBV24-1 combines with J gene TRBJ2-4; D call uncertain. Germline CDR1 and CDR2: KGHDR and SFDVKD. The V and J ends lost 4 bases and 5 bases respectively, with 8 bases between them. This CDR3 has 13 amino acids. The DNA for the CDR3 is TGTGCCACCAGTGACCGTACAGAAAACATTCAGTACTTC. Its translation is CATSDRTENIQYF.

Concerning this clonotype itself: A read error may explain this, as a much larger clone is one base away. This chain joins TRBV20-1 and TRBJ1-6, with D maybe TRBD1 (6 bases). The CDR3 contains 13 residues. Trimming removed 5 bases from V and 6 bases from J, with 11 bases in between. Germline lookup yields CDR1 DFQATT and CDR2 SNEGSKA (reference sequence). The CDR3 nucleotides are TGCAGTGCTGGGTGGACAGTTAATTCACCCCTCCACTTT. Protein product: CSAGWTVNSPLHF.

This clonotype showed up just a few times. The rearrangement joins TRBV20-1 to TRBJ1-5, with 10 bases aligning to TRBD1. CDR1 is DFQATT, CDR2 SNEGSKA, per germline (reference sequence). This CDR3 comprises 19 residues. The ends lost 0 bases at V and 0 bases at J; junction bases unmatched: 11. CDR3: CSAREGGTGVPYSNQPQHF. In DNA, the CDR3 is TGCAGTGCTAGAGAGGGGGGGACAGGGGTCCCGTATAGCAATCAGCCCCAGCATTTT.